The table lists the clone carrying this TCR beta chain with many counts. This CDR3 comprises 14 residues. V lost 5 bases and J 1 base, leaving 12 bases between the germline ends. CDR1 GTSNPN and CDR2 SVGIG come from the germline V gene (reference sequence). The data were taken from a study of naive and memory T cell subsets. CMV status came from CD4+ T cell IFNgamma after overnight CMV lysate stimulation of fresh PBMCs. Both TRBC1 and TRBC2 were covered by a beta constant-region primer of two equimolar oligonucleotides. TCRdb analysed the UMI-ligation and nested PCR reads with MiXCR anew, one entry per CDR3 protein. The data show thousands of distinct CDR3 sequences, with 7.2% seen just once and about 80% held by the top ten.

The TCR originated in a human donor in good health. Sequenced input: CD4+ TEMRA cells from blood. Subset specified: effector memory re-expressing CD45RA, CD45RA+ CD27-. The chain combines TRBV30 with TRBJ1-5, with D perhaps matching TRBD1 (6 bases). The CDR3 DNA follows: TGTGCCTGGTCCCGACAGGCCAGCAATCAGCCCCAGCATTTT. As protein: CAWSRQASNQPQHF.